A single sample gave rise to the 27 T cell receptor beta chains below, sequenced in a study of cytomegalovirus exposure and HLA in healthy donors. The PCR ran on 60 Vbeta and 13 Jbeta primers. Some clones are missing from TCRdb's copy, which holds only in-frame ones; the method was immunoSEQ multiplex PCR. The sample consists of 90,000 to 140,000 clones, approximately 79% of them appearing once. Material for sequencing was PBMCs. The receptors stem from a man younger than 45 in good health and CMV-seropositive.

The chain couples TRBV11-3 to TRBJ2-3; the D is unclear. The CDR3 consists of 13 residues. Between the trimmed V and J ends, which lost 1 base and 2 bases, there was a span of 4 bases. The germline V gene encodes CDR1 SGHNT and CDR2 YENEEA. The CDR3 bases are TGTGCCAGCAGCTTAGCCTACACAGATACGCAGTATTTT. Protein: CASSLAYTDTQYF. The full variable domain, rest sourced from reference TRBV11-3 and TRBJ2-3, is EAGVVQSPRYKIIEKKQPVAFWCNPISGHNTLYWYLQNLGQGPELLIRYENEEAVDDSQLPKDRFSAERLKGVDSTLKIQPAELGDSAVYLCASSLAYTDTQYFGPGTRLTVL.

The chain's CDR3 is CAISEILVRSGANVLTF. CDR3 nucleotide sequence: TGTGCCATCAGTGAGATACTAGTCCGCTCTGGGGCCAACGTCCTGACTTTC. The chain couples TRBV10-3 to TRBJ2-6; maybe TRBD2 (5 bases). From germline, CDR1 is ENHRY and CDR2 SYGVKD. This CDR3 is 17 amino acids long. Trimming removed 2 bases at V and 0 bases at J, with 11 bases between.

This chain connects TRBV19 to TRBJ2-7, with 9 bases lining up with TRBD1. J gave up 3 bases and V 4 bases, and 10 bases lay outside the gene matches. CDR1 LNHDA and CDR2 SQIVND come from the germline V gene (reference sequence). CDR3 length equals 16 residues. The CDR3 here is CASSTTGQGWGYEQYF. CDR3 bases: TGTGCCAGTAGTACCACGGGACAGGGATGGGGCTACGAGCAGTACTTC.

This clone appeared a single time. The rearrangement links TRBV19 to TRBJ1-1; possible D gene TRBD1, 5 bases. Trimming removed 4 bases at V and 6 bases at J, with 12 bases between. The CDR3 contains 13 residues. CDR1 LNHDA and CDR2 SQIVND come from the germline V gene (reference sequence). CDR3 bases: TGTGCCAGTAGTACCCTTAGGGGTGCTGAAGCTTTCTTT. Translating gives CASSTLRGAEAFF.

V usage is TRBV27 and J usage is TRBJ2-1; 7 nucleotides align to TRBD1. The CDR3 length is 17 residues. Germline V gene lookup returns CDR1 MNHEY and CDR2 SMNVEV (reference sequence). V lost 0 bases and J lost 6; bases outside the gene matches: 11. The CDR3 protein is CASSLSSGTYRGNEQFF. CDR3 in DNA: TGTGCCAGCAGTTTATCATCGGGCACCTACAGGGGCAATGAGCAGTTCTTC.

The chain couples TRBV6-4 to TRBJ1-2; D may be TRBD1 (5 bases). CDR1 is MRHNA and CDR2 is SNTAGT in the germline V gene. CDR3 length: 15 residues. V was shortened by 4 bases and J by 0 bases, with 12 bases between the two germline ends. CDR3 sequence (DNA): TGTGCCAGCAGTGCCACAGGTGAAGCTAACTATGGCTACACCTTC. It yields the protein CASSATGEANYGYTF.

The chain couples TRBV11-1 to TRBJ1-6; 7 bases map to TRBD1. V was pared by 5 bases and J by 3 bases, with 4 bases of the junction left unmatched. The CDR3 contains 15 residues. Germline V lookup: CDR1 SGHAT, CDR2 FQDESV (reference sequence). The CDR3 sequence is CASSPRDSYNSPLHF. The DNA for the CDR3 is TGTGCCAGCAGCCCTCGGGACAGCTATAATTCACCCCTCCACTTT.

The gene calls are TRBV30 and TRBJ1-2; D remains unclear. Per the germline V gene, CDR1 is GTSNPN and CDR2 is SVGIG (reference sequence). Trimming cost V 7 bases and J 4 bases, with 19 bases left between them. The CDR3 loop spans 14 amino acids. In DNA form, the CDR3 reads TGTGCCTCGTTGGTACGTGAGGGAGGCTATGGCTACACCTTC. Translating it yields CASLVREGGYGYTF.

CDR3 region: CASRTRGEGKNYGYTF. The CDR3 DNA follows: TGTGCCAGTAGGACCCGGGGAGAGGGAAAGAACTATGGCTACACCTTC. V gene TRBV19 combines with J gene TRBJ1-2; D is uncertain. Germline V CDR1 and CDR2: LNHDA, SQIVND (reference sequence). The CDR3 loop spans 16 amino acids. Trimming left V 6 bases short and J 2 bases short, with 19 bases between.

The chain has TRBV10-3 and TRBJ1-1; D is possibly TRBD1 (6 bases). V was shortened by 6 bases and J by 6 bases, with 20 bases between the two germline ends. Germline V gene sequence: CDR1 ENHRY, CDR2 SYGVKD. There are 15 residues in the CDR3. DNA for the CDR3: TGTGCCATCAGCGAGACGACAGGTGGGGTCCCTGAAGCTTTCTTT. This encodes CAISETTGGVPEAFF.

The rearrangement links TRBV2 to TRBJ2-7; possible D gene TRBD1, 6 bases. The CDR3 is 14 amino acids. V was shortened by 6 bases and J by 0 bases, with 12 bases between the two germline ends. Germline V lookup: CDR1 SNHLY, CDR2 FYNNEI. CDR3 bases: TGTGCCAGCAGCGCTACAGGGAGCTCCTACGAGCAGTACTTC. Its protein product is CASSATGSSYEQYF.

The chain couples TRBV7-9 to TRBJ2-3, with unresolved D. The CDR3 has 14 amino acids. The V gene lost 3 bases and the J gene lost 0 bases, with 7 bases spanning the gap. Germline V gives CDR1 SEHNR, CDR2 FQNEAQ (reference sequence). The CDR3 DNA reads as TGTGCCAGCAGCTTTAGCCCAAGCACAGATACGCAGTATTTT. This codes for CASSFSPSTDTQYF. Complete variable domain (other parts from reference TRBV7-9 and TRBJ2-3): DTGVSQNPRHKITKRGQNVTFRCDPISEHNRLYWYRQTLGQGPEFLTYFQNEAQLEKSRLLSDRFSAERPKGSFSTLEIQRTEQGDSAMYLCASSFSPSTDTQYFGPGTRLTVL.

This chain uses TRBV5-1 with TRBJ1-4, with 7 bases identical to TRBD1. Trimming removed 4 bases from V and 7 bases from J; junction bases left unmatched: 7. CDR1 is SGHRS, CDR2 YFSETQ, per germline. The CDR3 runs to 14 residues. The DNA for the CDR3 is TGCGCCAGCAGCACCACAGGGGTCGGTGAAAAACTGTTTTTT. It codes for CASSTTGVGEKLFF.

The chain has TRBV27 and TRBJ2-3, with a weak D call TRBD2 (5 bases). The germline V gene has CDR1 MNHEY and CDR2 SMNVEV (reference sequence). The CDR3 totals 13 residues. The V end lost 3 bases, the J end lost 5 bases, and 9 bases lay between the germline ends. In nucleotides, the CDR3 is TGTGCCAGCAGTTTGAGACGGGGAGATACGCAGTATTTT. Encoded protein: CASSLRRGDTQYF.

This chain's CDR3 is CASSFGTSGGGDEQFF. Written as DNA, the CDR3 is TGTGCCAGCAGTTTCGGGACTAGCGGGGGGGGAGATGAGCAGTTCTTC. The genes are TRBV2 and TRBJ2-1; 16 nucleotides agree with TRBD2. V was pared by 5 bases and J by 8 bases, with 6 bases of the junction left unmatched. The germline V gene encodes CDR1 SNHLY and CDR2 FYNNEI. The CDR3 is 16 amino acids.

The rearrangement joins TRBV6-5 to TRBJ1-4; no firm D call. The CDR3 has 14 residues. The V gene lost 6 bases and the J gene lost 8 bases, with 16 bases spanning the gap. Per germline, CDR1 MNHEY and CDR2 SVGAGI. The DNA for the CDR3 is TGTGCCAGCAGGAGGGCTCGATATTCGGAAAAACTGTTTTTT. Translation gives CASRRARYSEKLFF.

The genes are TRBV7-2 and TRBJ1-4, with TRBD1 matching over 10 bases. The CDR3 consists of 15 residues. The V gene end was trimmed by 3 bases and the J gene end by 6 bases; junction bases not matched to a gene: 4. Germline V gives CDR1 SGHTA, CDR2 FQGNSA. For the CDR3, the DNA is TGTGCCAGCAGCTTGTCCGGGACAGGGGATGAAAAACTGTTTTTT. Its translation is CASSLSGTGDEKLFF.

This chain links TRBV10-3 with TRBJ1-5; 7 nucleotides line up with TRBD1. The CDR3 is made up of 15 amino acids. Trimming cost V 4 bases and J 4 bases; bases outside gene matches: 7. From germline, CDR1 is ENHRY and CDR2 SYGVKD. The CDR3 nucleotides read TGTGCCATCAGTGCCACAGGGGCTCGGAATCAGCCCCAGCATTTT. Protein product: CAISATGARNQPQHF.

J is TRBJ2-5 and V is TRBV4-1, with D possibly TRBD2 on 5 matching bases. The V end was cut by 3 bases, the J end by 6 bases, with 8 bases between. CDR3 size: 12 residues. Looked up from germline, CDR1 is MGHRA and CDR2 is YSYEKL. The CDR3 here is CASSQEVQTQYF. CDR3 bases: TGCGCCAGCAGCCAGGAGGTACAGACCCAGTACTTC.

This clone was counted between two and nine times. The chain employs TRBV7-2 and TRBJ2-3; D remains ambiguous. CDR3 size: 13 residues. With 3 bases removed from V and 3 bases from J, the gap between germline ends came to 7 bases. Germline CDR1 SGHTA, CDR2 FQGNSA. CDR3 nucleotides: TGTGCCAGCAGCTTGGAGAATACAGATACGCAGTATTTT. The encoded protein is CASSLENTDTQYF.

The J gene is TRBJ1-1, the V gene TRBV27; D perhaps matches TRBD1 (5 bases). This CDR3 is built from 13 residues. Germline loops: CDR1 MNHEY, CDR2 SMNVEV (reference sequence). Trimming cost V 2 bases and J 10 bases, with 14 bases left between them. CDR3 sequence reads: CASSLRTGRGAFF. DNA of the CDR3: TGTGCCAGCAGTTTACGGACGGGGCGGGGAGCTTTCTTT.

The chain's CDR3 is CASSSRGLGYGYTF. The CDR3 bases are TGTGCCAGCAGCTCCAGGGGGCTCGGCTATGGCTACACCTTC. The chain joins TRBV7-2 to TRBJ1-2; 8 bases are shared with TRBD1. The V gene end was trimmed by 4 bases and the J gene end by 4 bases; junction bases not matched to a gene: 5. The CDR3 consists of 14 residues. The germline CDR1 and CDR2 sequences are SGHTA and FQGNSA.

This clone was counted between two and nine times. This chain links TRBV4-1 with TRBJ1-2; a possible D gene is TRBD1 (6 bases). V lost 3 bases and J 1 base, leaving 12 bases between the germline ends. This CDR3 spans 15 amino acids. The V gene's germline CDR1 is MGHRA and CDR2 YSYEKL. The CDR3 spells CASSQPGQINYGYTF. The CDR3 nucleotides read TGCGCCAGCAGCCAGCCGGGACAAATTAACTATGGCTACACCTTC.

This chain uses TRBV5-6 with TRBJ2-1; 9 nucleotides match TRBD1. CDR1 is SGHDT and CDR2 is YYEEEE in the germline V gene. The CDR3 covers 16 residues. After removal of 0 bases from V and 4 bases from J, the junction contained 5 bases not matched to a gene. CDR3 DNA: TGTGCCAGCAGCTTGGGGACAGGGGAAATTTACAATGAGCAGTTCTTC. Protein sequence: CASSLGTGEIYNEQFF.

The DNA for the CDR3 is TGTGCCAGCAGCTTATGGAACCGAGGGATTCCCGGGGAGCTGTTTTTT. Translation gives CASSLWNRGIPGELFF. This chain uses TRBV7-9 with TRBJ2-2, with a weak D call TRBD2 (5 bases). CDR1 and CDR2 (germline): SEHNR, FQNEAQ (reference sequence). The CDR3 consists of 16 residues. Trimming pared 2 bases from V and 6 bases from J, leaving 16 bases between.

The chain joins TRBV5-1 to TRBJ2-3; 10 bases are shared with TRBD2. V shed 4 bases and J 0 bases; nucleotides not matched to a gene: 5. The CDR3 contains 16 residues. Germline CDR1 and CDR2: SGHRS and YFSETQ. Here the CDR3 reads CASSTGLATSTDTQYF. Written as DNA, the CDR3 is TGCGCCAGCAGCACGGGACTAGCGACTAGCACAGATACGCAGTATTTT.

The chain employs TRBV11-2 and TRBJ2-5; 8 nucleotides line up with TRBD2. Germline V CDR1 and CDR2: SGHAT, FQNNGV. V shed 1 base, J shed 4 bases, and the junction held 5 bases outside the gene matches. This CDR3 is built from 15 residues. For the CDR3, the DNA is TGTGCCAGCAGCTTAGTTCTAGCGGGCAGAGAGACCCAGTACTTC. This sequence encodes CASSLVLAGRETQYF.